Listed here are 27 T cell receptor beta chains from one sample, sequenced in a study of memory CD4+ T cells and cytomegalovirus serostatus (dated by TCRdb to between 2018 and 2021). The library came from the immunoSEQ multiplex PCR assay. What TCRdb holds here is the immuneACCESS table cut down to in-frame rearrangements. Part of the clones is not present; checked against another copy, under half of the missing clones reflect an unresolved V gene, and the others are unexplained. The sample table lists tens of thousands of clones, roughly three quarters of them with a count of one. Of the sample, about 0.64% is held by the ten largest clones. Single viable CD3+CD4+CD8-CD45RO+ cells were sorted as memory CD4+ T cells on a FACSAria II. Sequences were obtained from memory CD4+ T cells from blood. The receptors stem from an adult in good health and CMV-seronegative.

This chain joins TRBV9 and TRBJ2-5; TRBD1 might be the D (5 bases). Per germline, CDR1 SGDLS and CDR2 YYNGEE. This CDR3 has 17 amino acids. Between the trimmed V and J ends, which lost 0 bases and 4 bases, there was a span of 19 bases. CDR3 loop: CASSVGGSGRLGETQYF. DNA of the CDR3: TGTGCCAGCAGCGTAGGAGGTTCAGGGCGCCTGGGAGAGACCCAGTACTTC. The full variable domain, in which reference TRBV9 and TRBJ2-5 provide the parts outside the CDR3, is DSGVTQTPKHLITATGQRVTLRCSPRSGDLSVYWYQQSLDQGLQFLIQYYNGEERAKGNILERFSAQQFPDLHSELNLSSLELGDSALYFCASSVGGSGRLGETQYFGPGTRLLVL.

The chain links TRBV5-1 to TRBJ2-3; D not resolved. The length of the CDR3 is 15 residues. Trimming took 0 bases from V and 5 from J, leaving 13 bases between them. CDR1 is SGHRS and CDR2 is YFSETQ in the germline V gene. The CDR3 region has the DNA TGCGCCAGCAGCTTGGACGGCAATCTCGTAGATACGCAGTATTTT. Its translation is CASSLDGNLVDTQYF. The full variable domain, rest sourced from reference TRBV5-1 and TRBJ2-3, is KAGVTQTPRYLIKTRGQQVTLSCSPISGHRSVSWYQQTPGQGLQFLFEYFSETQRNKGNFPGRFSGRQFSNSRSEMNVSTLELGDSALYLCASSLDGNLVDTQYFGPGTRLTVL.

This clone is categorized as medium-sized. As DNA, the CDR3 is TGCGCCAGCAGCCAAGAGGCGGCCGCCCGACAGCCCCAGCATTTT. The encoded protein is CASSQEAAARQPQHF. This sequence joins TRBV4-1 and TRBJ1-5; D gene uncertain. CDR1 is MGHRA, CDR2 YSYEKL, per germline. V dropped 0 bases and J dropped 7 bases, with 13 bases sitting between them. This CDR3 spans 15 amino acids.

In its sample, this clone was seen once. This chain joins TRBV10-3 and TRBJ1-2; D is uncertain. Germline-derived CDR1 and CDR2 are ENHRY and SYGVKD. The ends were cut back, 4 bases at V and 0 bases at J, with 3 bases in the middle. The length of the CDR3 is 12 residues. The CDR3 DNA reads TGTGCCATCAGTGCCACTAACTATGGCTACACCTTC. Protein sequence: CAISATNYGYTF.

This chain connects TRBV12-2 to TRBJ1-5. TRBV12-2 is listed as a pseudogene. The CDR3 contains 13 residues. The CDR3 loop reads CASRLFDGQPQHF. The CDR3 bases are TGTGCAAGTCGTCTCTTCGACGGGCAGCCCCAGCATTTT.

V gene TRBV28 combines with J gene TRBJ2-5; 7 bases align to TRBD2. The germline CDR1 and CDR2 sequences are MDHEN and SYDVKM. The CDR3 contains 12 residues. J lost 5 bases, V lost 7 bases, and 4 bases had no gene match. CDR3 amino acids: CASKTGGETQYF. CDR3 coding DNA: TGTGCCAGCAAAACCGGGGGGGAGACCCAGTACTTC.

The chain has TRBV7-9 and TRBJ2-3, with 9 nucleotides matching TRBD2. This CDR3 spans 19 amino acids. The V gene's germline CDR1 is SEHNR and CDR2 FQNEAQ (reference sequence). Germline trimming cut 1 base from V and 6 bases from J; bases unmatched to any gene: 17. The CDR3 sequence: CASSLDPSAGGPRADTQYF. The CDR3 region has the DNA TGTGCCAGCAGCTTAGACCCCTCCGCGGGAGGGCCAAGGGCGGATACGCAGTATTTT.

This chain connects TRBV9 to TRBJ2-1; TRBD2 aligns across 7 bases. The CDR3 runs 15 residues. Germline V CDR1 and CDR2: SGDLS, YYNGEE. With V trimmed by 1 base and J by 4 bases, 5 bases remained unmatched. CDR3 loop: CASSVSLAVYNEQFF. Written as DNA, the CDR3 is TGTGCCAGCAGCGTAAGCCTAGCGGTTTACAATGAGCAGTTCTTC. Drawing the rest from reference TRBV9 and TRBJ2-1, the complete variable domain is DSGVTQTPKHLITATGQRVTLRCSPRSGDLSVYWYQQSLDQGLQFLIQYYNGEERAKGNILERFSAQQFPDLHSELNLSSLELGDSALYFCASSVSLAVYNEQFFGPGTRLTVL.

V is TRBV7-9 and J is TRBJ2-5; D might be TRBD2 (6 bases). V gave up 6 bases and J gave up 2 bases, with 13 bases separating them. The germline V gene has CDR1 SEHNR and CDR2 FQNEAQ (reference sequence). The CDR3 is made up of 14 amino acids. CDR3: CASRVSGPQETQYF. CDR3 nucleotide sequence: TGTGCCAGCAGAGTTAGCGGACCTCAAGAGACCCAGTACTTC.

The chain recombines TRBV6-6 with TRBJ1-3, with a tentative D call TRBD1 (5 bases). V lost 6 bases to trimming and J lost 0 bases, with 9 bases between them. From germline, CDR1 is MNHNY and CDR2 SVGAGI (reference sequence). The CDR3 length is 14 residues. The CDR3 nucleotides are TGTGCCAGCAGGGCAGGGAGCTCTGGAAACACCATATATTTT. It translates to CASRAGSSGNTIYF.

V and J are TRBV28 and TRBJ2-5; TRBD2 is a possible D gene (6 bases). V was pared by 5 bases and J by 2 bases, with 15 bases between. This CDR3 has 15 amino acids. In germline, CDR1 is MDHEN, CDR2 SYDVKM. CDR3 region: CASSTQGLLQETQYF. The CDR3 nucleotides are TGTGCCAGCAGTACCCAGGGACTTCTACAAGAGACCCAGTACTTC.

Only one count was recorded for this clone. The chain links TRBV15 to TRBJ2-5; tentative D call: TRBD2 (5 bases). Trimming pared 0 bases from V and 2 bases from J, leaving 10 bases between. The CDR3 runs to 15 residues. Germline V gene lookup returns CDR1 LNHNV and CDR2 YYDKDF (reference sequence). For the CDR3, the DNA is TGTGCCACCAGCAGAGAACGGGGAAATCAAGAGACCCAGTACTTC. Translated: CATSRERGNQETQYF.

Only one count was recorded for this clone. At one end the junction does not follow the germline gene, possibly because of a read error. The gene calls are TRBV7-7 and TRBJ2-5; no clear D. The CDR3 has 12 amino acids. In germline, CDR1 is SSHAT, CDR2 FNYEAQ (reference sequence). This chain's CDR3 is CASSIDQETQYF. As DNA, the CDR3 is TGTGCTAGCAGCATCGACCAAGAGACCCAGTACTTC.

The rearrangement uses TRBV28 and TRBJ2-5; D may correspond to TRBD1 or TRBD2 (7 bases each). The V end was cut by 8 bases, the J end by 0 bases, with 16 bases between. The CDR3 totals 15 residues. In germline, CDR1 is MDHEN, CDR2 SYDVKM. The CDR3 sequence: CASSGGAQYQETQYF. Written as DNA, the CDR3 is TGTGCCAGCTCAGGGGGGGCTCAGTACCAAGAGACCCAGTACTTC.

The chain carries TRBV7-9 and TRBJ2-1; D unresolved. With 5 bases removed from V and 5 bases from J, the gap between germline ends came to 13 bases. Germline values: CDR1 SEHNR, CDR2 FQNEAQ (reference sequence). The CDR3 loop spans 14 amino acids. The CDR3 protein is CASSPWNGNNEQFF. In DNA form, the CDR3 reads TGTGCCAGCAGCCCGTGGAACGGTAACAATGAGCAGTTCTTC.

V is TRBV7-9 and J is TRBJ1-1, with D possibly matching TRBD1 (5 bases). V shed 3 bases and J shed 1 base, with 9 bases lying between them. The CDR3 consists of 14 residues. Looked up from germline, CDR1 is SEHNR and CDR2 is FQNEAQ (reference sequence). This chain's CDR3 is CASSFMTENTEAFF. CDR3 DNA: TGTGCCAGCAGCTTTATGACAGAGAACACTGAAGCTTTCTTT.

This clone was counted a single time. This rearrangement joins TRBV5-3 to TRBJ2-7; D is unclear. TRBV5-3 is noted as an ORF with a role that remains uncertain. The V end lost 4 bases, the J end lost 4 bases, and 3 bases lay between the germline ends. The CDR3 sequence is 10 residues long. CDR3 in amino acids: CARSLYEQYF. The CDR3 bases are TGTGCCAGAAGCCTGTACGAGCAGTACTTC.

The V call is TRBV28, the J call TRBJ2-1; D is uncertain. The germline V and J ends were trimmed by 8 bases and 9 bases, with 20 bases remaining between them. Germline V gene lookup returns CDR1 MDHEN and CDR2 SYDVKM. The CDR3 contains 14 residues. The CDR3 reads CASRLSSVGSEQFF. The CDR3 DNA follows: TGTGCCAGCCGCCTTAGCTCAGTCGGTAGTGAGCAGTTCTTC.

CDR3 amino acids: CAISDRTGTSGSGSSYEQYF. CDR3 nucleotides: TGTGCCATCAGTGACCGAACCGGGACTAGCGGGAGTGGGTCCTCCTACGAGCAGTACTTC. J is TRBJ2-7 and V is TRBV10-3, with TRBD2 matching over 14 bases. V was pared by 3 bases and J by 0 bases, with 13 bases of the junction left unmatched. This CDR3 is built from 20 residues. CDR1 is ENHRY and CDR2 is SYGVKD in the germline V gene.

The CDR3 DNA sequence: TGTGCCATCAGTGAGTACATAGGGGGCTACGAGCAGTACTTC. Amino acids: CAISEYIGGYEQYF. The chain links TRBV10-3 to TRBJ2-7; tentative D call: TRBD1 (6 bases). The CDR3 is 14 residues long. Trimming took off 1 base at V and 3 bases at J, with 10 bases between the two ends. Germline V gene data show CDR1 as ENHRY and CDR2 as SYGVKD.

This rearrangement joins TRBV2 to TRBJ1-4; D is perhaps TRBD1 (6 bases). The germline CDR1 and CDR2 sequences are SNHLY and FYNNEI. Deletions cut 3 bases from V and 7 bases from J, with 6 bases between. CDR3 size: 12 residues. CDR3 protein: CASSDRGEKLFF. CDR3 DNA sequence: TGTGCCAGCAGTGACAGGGGTGAAAAACTGTTTTTT.

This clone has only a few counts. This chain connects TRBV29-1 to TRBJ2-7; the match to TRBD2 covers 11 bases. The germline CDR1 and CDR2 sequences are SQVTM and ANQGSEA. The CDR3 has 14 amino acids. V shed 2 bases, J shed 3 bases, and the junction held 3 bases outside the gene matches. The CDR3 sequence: CSVESLAGDYEQYF. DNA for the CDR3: TGCAGCGTTGAATCACTAGCGGGAGACTACGAGCAGTACTTC.

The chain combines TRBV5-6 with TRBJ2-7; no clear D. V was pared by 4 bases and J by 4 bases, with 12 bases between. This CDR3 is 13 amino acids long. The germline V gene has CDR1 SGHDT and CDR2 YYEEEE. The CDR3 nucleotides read TGTGCCAGCAGCACGGCTGCCGTTTACGAGCAGTACTTC. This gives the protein CASSTAAVYEQYF.

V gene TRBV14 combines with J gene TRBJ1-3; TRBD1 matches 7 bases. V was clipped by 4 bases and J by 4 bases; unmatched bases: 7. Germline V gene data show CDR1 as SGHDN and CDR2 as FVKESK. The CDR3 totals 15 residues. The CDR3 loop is CASSRQTGAGNTIYF. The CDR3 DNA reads TGTGCCAGCAGCCGCCAAACAGGGGCGGGAAACACCATATATTTT.

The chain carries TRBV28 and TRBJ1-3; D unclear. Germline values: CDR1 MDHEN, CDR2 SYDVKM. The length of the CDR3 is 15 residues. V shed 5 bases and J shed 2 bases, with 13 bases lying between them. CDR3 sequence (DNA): TGTGCCAGCAGTCCCCCCTATGCCGCTGGAAACACCATATATTTT. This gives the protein CASSPPYAAGNTIYF.

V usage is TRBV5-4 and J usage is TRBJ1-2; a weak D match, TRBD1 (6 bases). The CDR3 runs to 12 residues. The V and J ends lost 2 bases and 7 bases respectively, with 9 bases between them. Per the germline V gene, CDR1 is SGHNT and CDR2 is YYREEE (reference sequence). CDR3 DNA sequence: TGTGCCAGCAGCTTTACAGGGTTTGGCTACACCTTC. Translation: CASSFTGFGYTF.

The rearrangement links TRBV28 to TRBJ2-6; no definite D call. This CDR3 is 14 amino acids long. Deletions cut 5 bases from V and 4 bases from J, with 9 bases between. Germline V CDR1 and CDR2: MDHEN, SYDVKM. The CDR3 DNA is TGTGCCAGCAGTGCCTTGGTGGGGGCCAACGTCCTGACTTTC. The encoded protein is CASSALVGANVLTF.